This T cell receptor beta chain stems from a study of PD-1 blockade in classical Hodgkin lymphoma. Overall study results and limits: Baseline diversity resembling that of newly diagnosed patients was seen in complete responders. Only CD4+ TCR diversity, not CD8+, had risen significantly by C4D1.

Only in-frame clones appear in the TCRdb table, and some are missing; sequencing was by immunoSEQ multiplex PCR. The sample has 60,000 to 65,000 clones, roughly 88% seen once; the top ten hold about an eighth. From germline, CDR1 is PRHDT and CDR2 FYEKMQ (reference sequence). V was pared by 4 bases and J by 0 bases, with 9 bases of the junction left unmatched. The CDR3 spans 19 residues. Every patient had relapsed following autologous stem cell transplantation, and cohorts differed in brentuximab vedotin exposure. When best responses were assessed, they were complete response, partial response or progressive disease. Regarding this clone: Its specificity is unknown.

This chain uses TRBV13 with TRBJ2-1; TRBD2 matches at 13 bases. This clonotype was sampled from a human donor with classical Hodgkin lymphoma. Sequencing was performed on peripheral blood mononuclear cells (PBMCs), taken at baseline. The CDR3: CASSSPTSGGGSSYNEQFF. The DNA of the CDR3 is TGTGCCAGCAGCTCCCCCACTAGCGGGGGGGGGAGCTCCTACAATGAGCAGTTCTTC.